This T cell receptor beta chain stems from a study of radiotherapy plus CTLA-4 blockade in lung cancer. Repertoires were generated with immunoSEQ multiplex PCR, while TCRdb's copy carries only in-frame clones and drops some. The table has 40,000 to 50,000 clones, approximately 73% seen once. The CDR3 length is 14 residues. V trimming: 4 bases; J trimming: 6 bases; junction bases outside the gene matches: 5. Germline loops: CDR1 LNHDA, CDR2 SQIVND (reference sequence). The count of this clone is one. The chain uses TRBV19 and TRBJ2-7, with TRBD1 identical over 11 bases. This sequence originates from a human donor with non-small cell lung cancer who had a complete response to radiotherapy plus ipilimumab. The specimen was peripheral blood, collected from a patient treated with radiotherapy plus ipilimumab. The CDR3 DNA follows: TGTGCCAGTAGTAACGGACAGGGGGCTGGCGAGCAGTACTTC. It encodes CASSNGQGAGEQYF.